One sample yielded the 3 T cell receptor beta chains listed below, sequenced in a study of blood T cell repertoires in COVID-19. Repertoires were generated with immunoSEQ multiplex PCR, while TCRdb's copy carries only in-frame clones and drops some. This table has 110,000 to 150,000 clones, roughly nine tenths appearing once. The material sequenced was peripheral blood. Receptors originate from a woman aged 60-70 years with active COVID-19.

The V and J genes are TRBV2 and TRBJ2-5, with D possibly matching TRBD2 (5 bases). Between the trimmed V and J ends, which lost 0 bases and 0 bases, there was a span of 20 bases. Germline V gives CDR1 SNHLY, CDR2 FYNNEI. This CDR3 spans 19 amino acids. DNA for the CDR3: TGTGCCAGCAGTGAAGCGGTGATTAGGACTTATCTGTACCAAGAGACCCAGTACTTC. Protein: CASSEAVIRTYLYQETQYF.

The chain carries TRBV10-3 and TRBJ1-6; D not resolved. CDR3 size: 12 residues. The germline V gene has CDR1 ENHRY and CDR2 SYGVKD. V lost 8 bases and J 7 bases, leaving 9 bases between the germline ends. The CDR3 DNA follows: TGTGCCATCTCTACAGTGAATTCACCCCTCCACTTT. This sequence encodes CAISTVNSPLHF.

This clone showed up just once. CDR3 protein: CASSWGPGTYNEQFF. CDR3 coding DNA: TGTGCCAGCAGCTGGGGTCCCGGGACATACAATGAGCAGTTCTTC. This chain uses TRBV5-5 with TRBJ2-1; maybe TRBD1 (6 bases). This CDR3 has 15 residues. Germline CDR1 and CDR2: SGHKS and YYEKEE (reference sequence). V was pared by 3 bases and J by 4 bases, with 14 bases between.